The 3 T cell receptor beta chains in this list originate from one sample, sequenced in a study of T cells after yellow fever vaccination. TCRdb recomputed calls from the 5' RACE reads with MiXCR, one row per CDR3 protein. Among some 96,000 distinct CDR3 sequences, roughly 10% were seen once, and the ten largest hold roughly 17%. The material sequenced was CD8+ T cells not binding an NS4B(214-222) dextramer, sorted from PBMCs, taken roughly 14 days after the first yellow fever vaccination. The receptors originated from a man aged 18 to 29 who received the YFV17D yellow fever vaccine.

This clonotype was seen more than once but under ten times. The chain uses TRBV7-9 and TRBJ2-7; TRBD1 agrees at 7 bases. The trim removed 6 bases at V and 1 base at J, leaving 6 bases unmatched. The germline CDR1 and CDR2 sequences are SEHNR and FQNEAQ (reference sequence). The CDR3 runs 14 residues. Here the CDR3 DNA reads TGTGCCAGCAGACAAACAGGGGTATCCTACGAGCAGTACGTC. Residues: CASRQTGVSYEQYV.

This clonotype rates as medium-sized. The rearrangement links TRBV18 to TRBJ2-7; D is unresolved. The CDR3 is 12 amino acids. Trimming stripped 5 bases from V and 3 bases from J, with 8 bases between. Germline values: CDR1 KGHSH, CDR2 LQKENI. The CDR3 sequence is CASSTSGYEQYF. CDR3 in DNA: TGTGCCAGCTCAACCTCAGGCTACGAGCAGTACTTC.

This clonotype was counted many times. The chain uses TRBV4-2 and TRBJ2-2; 9 bases fit TRBD2. V gave up 0 bases and J gave up 1 base; unmatched junction bases: 3. CDR3 length: 17 amino acids. In germline, CDR1 is LGHNA, CDR2 YNFKEQ. CDR3 loop: CASSQEEAGGNTGELFF. Written as DNA, the CDR3 is TGTGCCAGCAGCCAAGAAGAAGCGGGGGGGAACACCGGGGAGCTGTTTTTT.